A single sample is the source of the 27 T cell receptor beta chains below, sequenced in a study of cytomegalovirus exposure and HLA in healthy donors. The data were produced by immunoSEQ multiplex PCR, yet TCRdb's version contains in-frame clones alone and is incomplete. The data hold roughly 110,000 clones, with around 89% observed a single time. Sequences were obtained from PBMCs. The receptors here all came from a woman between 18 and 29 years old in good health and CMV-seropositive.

This CDR3 reads CASRAGLAGGETQYF. CDR3 coding DNA: TGTGCCAGTAGAGCGGGACTAGCGGGGGGAGAGACCCAGTACTTC. The rearrangement joins TRBV19 to TRBJ2-5; 15 bases are a match to TRBD2. Losses at the gene ends were 6 bases for V and 4 bases for J; bases not matched to a gene: 3. Germline V gives CDR1 LNHDA, CDR2 SQIVND (reference sequence). The CDR3 extends over 15 amino acids.

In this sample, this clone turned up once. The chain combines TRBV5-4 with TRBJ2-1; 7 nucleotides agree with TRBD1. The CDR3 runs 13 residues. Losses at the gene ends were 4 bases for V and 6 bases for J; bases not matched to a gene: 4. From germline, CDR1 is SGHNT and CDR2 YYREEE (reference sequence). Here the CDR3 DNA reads TGTGCCAGCAGCATAGGACAGGCCAATGAGCAGTTCTTC. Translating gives CASSIGQANEQFF.

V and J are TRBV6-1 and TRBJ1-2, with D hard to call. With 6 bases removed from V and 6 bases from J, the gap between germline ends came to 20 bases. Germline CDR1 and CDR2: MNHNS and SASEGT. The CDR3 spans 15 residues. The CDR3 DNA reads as TGTGCCAGCAGCCCTCCAGGCAGGTGGGGAGATGGCTACACCTTC. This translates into CASSPPGRWGDGYTF.

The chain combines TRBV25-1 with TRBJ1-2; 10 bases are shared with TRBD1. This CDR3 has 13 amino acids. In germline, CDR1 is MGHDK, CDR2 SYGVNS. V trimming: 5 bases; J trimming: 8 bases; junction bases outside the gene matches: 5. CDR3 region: CASSKGQGVGYTF. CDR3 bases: TGTGCCAGCAGTAAAGGACAGGGGGTGGGCTACACCTTC.

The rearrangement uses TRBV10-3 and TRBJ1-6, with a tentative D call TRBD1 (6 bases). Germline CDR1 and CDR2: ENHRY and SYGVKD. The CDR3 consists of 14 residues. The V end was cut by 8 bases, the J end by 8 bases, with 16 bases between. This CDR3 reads CAIWLGGLYSPLHF. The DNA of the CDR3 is TGTGCCATCTGGTTGGGGGGGCTTTATTCACCCCTCCACTTT.

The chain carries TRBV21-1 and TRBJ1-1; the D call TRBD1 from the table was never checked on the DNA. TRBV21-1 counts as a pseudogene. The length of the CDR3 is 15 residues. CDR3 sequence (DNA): TGTGCCAGCAGCCCGACCCGGGACAGGGACACTGAAGCTTTCTTT. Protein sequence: CASSPTRDRDTEAFF.

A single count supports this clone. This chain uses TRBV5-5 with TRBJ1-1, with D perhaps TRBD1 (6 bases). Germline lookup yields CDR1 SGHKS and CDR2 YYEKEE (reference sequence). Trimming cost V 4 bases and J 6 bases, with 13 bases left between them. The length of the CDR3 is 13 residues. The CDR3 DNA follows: TGTGCCAGCAGCCCTGTCGGGGGGCCTGAAGCTTTCTTT. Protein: CASSPVGGPEAFF.

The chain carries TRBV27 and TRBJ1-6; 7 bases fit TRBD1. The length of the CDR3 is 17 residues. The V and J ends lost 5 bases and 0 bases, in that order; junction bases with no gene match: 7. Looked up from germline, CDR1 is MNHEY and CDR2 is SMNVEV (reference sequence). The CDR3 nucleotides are TGTGCCAGCAGTCCTGGGACAGCGAGCTCCTATAATTCACCCCTCCACTTT. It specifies CASSPGTASSYNSPLHF.

The CDR3 reads CASKQGNEQFF. CDR3 in DNA: TGCGCCAGTAAACAGGGGAATGAGCAGTTCTTC. The V call is TRBV5-1, the J call TRBJ2-1; 7 nucleotides align to TRBD1. The germline gives CDR1 SGHRS, CDR2 YFSETQ. With 8 bases clipped from V and 7 bases from J, the junction kept 3 bases outside the gene matches. CDR3 size: 11 residues.

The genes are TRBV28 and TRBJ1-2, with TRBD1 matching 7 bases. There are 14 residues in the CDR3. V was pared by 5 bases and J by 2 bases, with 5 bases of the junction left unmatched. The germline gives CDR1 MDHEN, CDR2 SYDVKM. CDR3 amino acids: CASSRSQGNYGYTF. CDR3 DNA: TGTGCCAGCAGTCGATCACAGGGGAACTATGGCTACACCTTC.

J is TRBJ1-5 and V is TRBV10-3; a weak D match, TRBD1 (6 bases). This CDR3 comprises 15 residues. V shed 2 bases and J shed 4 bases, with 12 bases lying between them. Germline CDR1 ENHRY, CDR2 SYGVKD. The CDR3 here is CAISEGWTENQPQHF. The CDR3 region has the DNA TGTGCCATCAGTGAGGGTTGGACAGAGAATCAGCCCCAGCATTTT.

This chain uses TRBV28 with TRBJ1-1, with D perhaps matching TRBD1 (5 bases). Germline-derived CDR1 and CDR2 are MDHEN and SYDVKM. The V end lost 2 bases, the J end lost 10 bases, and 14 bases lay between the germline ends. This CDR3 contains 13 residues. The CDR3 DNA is TGTGCCAGCAGTTTAGGTCCAGGTAGGGGAGCTTTCTTT. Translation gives CASSLGPGRGAFF.

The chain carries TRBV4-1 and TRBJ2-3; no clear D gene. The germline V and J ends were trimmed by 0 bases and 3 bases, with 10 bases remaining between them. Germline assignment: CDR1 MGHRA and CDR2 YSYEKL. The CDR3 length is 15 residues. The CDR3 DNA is TGCGCCAGCAGCCAAGAAGGTGGCAGGACAGATACGCAGTATTTT. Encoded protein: CASSQEGGRTDTQYF.

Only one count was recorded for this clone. The CDR3 reads CASSPGLAGGPSYNEQFF. As DNA, the CDR3 is TGCGCCAGCAGTCCGGGACTAGCGGGGGGACCCTCCTACAATGAGCAGTTCTTC. The V and J genes are TRBV10-1 and TRBJ2-1; 15 positions match TRBD2. J gave up 0 bases and V 5 bases, and 5 bases lay outside the gene matches. The CDR3 spans 18 residues. CDR1 is WNHNN and CDR2 is SYGVQD in the germline V gene (reference sequence).

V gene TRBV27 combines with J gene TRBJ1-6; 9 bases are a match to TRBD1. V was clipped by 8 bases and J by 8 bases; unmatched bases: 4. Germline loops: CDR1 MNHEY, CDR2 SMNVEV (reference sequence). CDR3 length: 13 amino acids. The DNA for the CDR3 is TGTGCCAGCGCTAGGACAGGGGATTCACCCCTCCACTTT. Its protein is CASARTGDSPLHF.

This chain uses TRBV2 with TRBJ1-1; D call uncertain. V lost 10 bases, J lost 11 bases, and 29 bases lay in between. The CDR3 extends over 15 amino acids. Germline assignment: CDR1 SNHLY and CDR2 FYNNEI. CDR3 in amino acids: CAKEDSLRLGSGAFF. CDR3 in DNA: TGTGCCAAGGAGGACTCTCTCCGCCTGGGTTCGGGGGCTTTCTTT.

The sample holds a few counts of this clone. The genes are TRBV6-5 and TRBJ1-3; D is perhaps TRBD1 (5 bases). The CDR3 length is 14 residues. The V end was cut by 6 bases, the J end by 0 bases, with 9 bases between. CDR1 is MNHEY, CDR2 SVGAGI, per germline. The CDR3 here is CASRMGLSGNTIYF. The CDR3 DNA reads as TGTGCCAGCAGGATGGGACTCTCTGGAAACACCATATATTTT.

Here the CDR3 reads CASSPGLEQGAGYTF. The CDR3 coding sequence is TGTGCCAGCAGCCCAGGCCTAGAGCAGGGCGCCGGCTACACCTTC. The rearrangement links TRBV9 to TRBJ1-2, with D possibly being TRBD1 (5 bases). The length of the CDR3 is 15 residues. Trimming removed 4 bases from V and 8 bases from J, with 21 bases in between. Germline CDR1 SGDLS, CDR2 YYNGEE.

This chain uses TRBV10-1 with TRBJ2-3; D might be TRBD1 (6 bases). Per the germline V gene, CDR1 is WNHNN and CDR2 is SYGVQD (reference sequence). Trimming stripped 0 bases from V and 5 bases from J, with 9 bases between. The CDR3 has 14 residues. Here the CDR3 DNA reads TGCGCCAGCAGTGAGTCTTACAGGGTAGATACGCAGTATTTT. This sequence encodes CASSESYRVDTQYF.

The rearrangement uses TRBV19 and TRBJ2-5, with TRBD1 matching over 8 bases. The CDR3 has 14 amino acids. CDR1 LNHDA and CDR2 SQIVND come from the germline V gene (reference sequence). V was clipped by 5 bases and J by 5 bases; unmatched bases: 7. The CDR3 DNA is TGTGCCAGTAGTTCGCAGGGGGCGCGGGAGACCCAGTACTTC. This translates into CASSSQGARETQYF.

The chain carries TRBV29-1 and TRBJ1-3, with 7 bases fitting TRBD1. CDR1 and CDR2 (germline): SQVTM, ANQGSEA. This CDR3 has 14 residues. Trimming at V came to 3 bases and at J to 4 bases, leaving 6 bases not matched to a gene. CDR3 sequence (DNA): TGCAGCGTTGATGAGGGGGCTGGGGGAAACACCATATATTTT. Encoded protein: CSVDEGAGGNTIYF.

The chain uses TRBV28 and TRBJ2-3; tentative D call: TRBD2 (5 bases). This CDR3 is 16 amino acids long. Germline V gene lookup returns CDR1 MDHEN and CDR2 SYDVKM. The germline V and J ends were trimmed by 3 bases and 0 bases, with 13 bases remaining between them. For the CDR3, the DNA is TGTGCCAGCAGTTTCGAGCGGATGACTAGCACAGATACGCAGTATTTT. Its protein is CASSFERMTSTDTQYF.

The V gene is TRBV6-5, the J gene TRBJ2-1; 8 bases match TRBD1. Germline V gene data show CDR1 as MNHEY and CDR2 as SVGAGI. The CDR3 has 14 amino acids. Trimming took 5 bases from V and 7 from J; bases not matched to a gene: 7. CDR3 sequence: CASSATRTGNEQFF. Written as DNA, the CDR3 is TGTGCCAGCAGTGCTACCCGGACAGGGAATGAGCAGTTCTTC.

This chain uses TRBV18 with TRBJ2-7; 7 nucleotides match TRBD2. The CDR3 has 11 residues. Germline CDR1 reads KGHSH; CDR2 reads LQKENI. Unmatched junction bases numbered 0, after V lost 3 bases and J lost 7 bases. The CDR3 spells CASSPGGEQYF. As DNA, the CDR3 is TGTGCCAGCTCACCGGGGGGGGAGCAGTACTTC.

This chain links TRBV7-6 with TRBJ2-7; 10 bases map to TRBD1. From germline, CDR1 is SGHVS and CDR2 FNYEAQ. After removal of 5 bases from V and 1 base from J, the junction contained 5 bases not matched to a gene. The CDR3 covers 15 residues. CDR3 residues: CASSKGTGESYEQYV. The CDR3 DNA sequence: TGTGCCAGCAGCAAAGGGACAGGGGAGTCCTACGAGCAGTACGTC.

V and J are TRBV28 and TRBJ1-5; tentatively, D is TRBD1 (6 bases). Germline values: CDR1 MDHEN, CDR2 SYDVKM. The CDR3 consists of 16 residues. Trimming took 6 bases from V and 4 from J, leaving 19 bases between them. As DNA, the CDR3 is TGTGCCAGCAGCTCCTGGCGAGAGGGGGTGAATCAGCCCCAGCATTTT. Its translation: CASSSWREGVNQPQHF.

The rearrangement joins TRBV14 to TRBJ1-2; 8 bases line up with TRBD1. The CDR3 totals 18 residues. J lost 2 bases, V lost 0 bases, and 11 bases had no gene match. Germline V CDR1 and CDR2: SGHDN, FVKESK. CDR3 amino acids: CASSQDSWGQDRNYGYTF. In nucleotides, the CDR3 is TGTGCCAGCAGCCAAGATAGCTGGGGACAGGACAGAAACTATGGCTACACCTTC. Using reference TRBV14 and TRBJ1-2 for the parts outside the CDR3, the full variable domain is EAGVTQFPSHSVIEKGQTVTLRCDPISGHDNLYWYRRVMGKEIKFLLHFVKESKQDESGMPNNRFLAERTGGTYSTLKVQPAELEDSGVYFCASSQDSWGQDRNYGYTFGSGTRLTVV.